This T cell receptor (beta chain) was identified in a study of regulatory T cells in long-lasting Graves disease. Construction of TCR beta libraries relied on iRepertoire HTBI primers and on Arm-PCR targeting CDR3 regions. TCRdb analysed the multiplex PCR reads with MiXCR anew, one entry per CDR3 protein. Found here are about 460,000 distinct CDR3 sequences, 22% of them singletons; the top ten hold around 13%. Germline-derived CDR1 and CDR2 are DFQATT and SNEGSKA (reference sequence). V lost 6 bases and J 4 bases, leaving 21 bases between the germline ends. The CDR3 consists of 15 residues. In its sample, this clonotype was seen many times. Its antigen is currently unknown. This sample's time point: persistent/refractory GD, antithyroid drugs over 5 years with positive TRAb. Generation of the TCR library employed RNA extracted from PBMCs. Study-level points and caveats: Persistent Graves' patients possessed reduced TCR diversity relative to recently diagnosed ones. When disease was persistent, TRBV28, TRBJ1-2 and TRBJ2-5 were the favored segments. Small numbers of samples may have cut accuracy.

This TCR was sampled from a female donor with Graves disease. V gene TRBV20-1 combines with J gene TRBJ1-2; D possibly corresponds to TRBD1 (6 bases). Here the sequenced sample was peripheral blood mononuclear cells (PBMCs), taken when the disease was refractory, from a patient treated with antithyroid drugs. CDR3 protein: CSADRGAGEIYGYTF. In nucleotides, the CDR3 is TGCAGTGCAGATCGGGGGGCAGGGGAGATCTATGGCTACACCTTC.